Shown below are 14 T cell receptor beta chains from a single sample sequenced in a study of blood T cell repertoires in COVID-19. Sequencing was performed with immunoSEQ multiplex PCR; in TCRdb, only in-frame clones are kept and a portion is missing. The table has some 360,000 clones, around nine tenths seen once. What was sequenced was peripheral blood. The receptors originated from a woman aged 60-75 years with COVID-19, enrolled during active disease.

The V call is TRBV2, the J call TRBJ1-2; D is unclear. CDR1 and CDR2 from the germline V gene are SNHLY and FYNNEI. The V end was cut by 3 bases, the J end by 10 bases, with 15 bases between. The CDR3 is 13 amino acids. The CDR3 region is CASSDKREGAYTF. For the CDR3, the DNA is TGTGCCAGCAGTGACAAGCGGGAAGGAGCCTACACCTTC.

The rearrangement links TRBV5-1 to TRBJ1-4; D is undetermined. The germline CDR1 and CDR2 sequences are SGHRS and YFSETQ. Trimming shortened V by 3 bases and J by 10 bases, and 16 bases separated the two germline ends. This CDR3 has 14 amino acids. CDR3 protein: CASSSNGREGKLFF. DNA for the CDR3: TGCGCCAGCAGCTCCAATGGGCGGGAAGGAAAACTGTTTTTT.

This chain connects TRBV2 to TRBJ2-7, with 8 bases identical to TRBD2. The germline V gene encodes CDR1 SNHLY and CDR2 FYNNEI. CDR3 length: 14 residues. V was clipped by 4 bases and J by 2 bases; unmatched bases: 4. CDR3 loop: CASSVVAGTYEQYF. The CDR3 DNA sequence: TGTGCCAGCAGTGTTGTAGCGGGGACCTACGAGCAGTACTTC.

V gene TRBV19 combines with J gene TRBJ2-2, with a possible D match to TRBD2 (6 bases). CDR3 size: 15 residues. Germline V lookup: CDR1 LNHDA, CDR2 SQIVND (reference sequence). V lost 3 bases and J lost 7, with 15 bases in between. CDR3 nucleotide sequence: TGTGCCAGTAGTATGGGCGGGGACGTCATCGGGGAGCTGTTTTTT. Translated, it gives CASSMGGDVIGELFF.

As concerns this clone: Distinct nucleotide sequences in the sample also encode this CDR3. CDR3 sequence: CASSPRGETQYF. DNA for the CDR3: TGTGCCAGCAGCCCCAGGGGGGAGACCCAGTACTTC. The chain joins TRBV7-9 to TRBJ2-5; TRBD1 aligns across 7 bases. The CDR3 runs 12 residues. The germline CDR1 and CDR2 sequences are SEHNR and FQNEAQ (reference sequence). Trimming at V came to 5 bases and at J to 5 bases, leaving 2 bases not matched to a gene.

J is TRBJ2-5 and V is TRBV4-2; D call uncertain. This CDR3 spans 14 amino acids. Between the trimmed V and J ends, which lost 0 bases and 2 bases, there was a span of 7 bases. Germline values: CDR1 LGHNA, CDR2 YNFKEQ. CDR3 in DNA: TGTGCCAGCAGCCAAGAAAGGCGGCAAGAGACCCAGTACTTC. Amino acids: CASSQERRQETQYF.

The chain couples TRBV7-8 to TRBJ1-2; TRBD1 matches 9 bases. After removal of 1 base from V and 8 bases from J, the junction contained 5 bases not matched to a gene. The CDR3 length is 14 residues. CDR1 SGHVS and CDR2 FQNEAQ come from the germline V gene. CDR3 region: CASSLETGGWGYTF. The CDR3, as DNA: TGTGCCAGCAGCTTAGAAACAGGGGGCTGGGGCTACACCTTC.

The chain carries TRBV5-1 and TRBJ1-1, with a weak D call TRBD1 (6 bases). V was shortened by 4 bases and J by 4 bases, with 14 bases between the two germline ends. CDR3 length equals 14 residues. Germline V gives CDR1 SGHRS, CDR2 YFSETQ. The CDR3 here is CASSPRQGTTEAFF. The CDR3 nucleotides read TGCGCCAGCAGCCCCCGTCAGGGGACCACTGAAGCTTTCTTT.

The chain uses TRBV5-8 and TRBJ2-5; 7 nucleotides line up with TRBD1. The J segment lost 2 bases and the V segment lost 2 bases, leaving 6 bases of the junction unmatched. Germline V CDR1 and CDR2: SGHTS, YDEGEE. The CDR3 covers 15 residues. CDR3 nucleotide sequence: TGTGCCAGCAGCTTTGGACAGGTTTTACAAGAGACCCAGTACTTC. Translating gives CASSFGQVLQETQYF.

This clone is a singleton in its sample. The J gene is TRBJ2-3, the V gene TRBV7-2; 14 bases line up with TRBD2. Germline values: CDR1 SGHTA, CDR2 FQGNSA. V lost 5 bases, J lost 6 bases, and 4 bases stayed unmatched. CDR3 size: 15 residues. The CDR3 reads CASSRGTSGGDTQYF. The CDR3 DNA reads TGTGCCAGCAGCCGGGGGACTAGCGGGGGCGATACGCAGTATTTT.

The rearrangement links TRBV6-1 to TRBJ1-6; D perhaps matches TRBD1 (5 bases). Germline CDR1 reads MNHNS; CDR2 reads SASEGT. The CDR3 is 14 residues long. V was pared by 3 bases and J by 6 bases, with 9 bases between. As DNA, the CDR3 is TGTGCCAGCAGTGATGGGGCAGTTAATTCACCCCTCCACTTT. Translating it yields CASSDGAVNSPLHF.

The chain is built from TRBV6-2 or TRBV6-3 and TRBJ1-6, with D maybe TRBD1 (5 bases). Trimming cost V 5 bases and J 5 bases, with 16 bases left between them. Germline V gene data show CDR1 as MNHEY and CDR2 as SVGEGT. The length of the CDR3 is 16 residues. The CDR3 coding sequence is TGTGCCAGCAGTACCACTGGGACTGGCAATAATTCACCCCTCCACTTT. This codes for CASSTTGTGNNSPLHF.

This sequence joins TRBV5-1 and TRBJ2-5, with 8 bases aligning to TRBD2. The CDR3 is made up of 13 amino acids. The trim removed 4 bases at V and 4 bases at J, leaving 3 bases unmatched. CDR1 and CDR2 from the germline V gene are SGHRS and YFSETQ. The CDR3 region is CASSPGGAETQYF. As DNA, the CDR3 is TGCGCCAGCAGCCCCGGGGGGGCAGAGACCCAGTACTTC.

The chain carries TRBV24-1 and TRBJ2-6, with TRBD1 matching over 7 bases. V shed 7 bases, J shed 0 bases, and the junction held 8 bases outside the gene matches. The CDR3 is 17 amino acids. Germline-derived CDR1 and CDR2 are KGHDR and SFDVKD. The chain's CDR3 is CATSGQEASSGANVLTF. The DNA of the CDR3 is TGTGCCACCAGCGGACAGGAAGCTAGCTCTGGGGCCAACGTCCTGACTTTC.